A single sample is the source of the 8 T cell receptor beta chains below, sequenced in a study of CD4 T cells in relation to SARS-CoV-2 and coronaviruses. Profiled with immunoSEQ multiplex PCR; TCRdb holds only in-frame clones, not every one. Here the sample spans tens of thousands of clones, about 80% being singletons. Before the COVID-19 pandemic, during about 2010-2019, CD4+ T cells were taken from unexposed donors. CD4+ T cells were isolated from the cells after more than nine days of culture. Their antigens are not known. The sample was CD4+ T cells from PBMCs, cultured in vitro. Receptors were obtained from a human donor in good health.

The chain combines TRBV28 with TRBJ2-7; a possible D gene is TRBD1 (6 bases). The CDR3 covers 13 residues. V was clipped by 5 bases and J by 1 base, with 9 bases between them. Looked up from germline, CDR1 is MDHEN and CDR2 is SYDVKM. DNA for the CDR3: TGTGCCAGCAGTACTGACAGGTCCTACGAGCAGTACTTC. Amino acids: CASSTDRSYEQYF.

J is TRBJ2-3 and V is TRBV24-1, with 13 positions matching TRBD2. Trimming removed 2 bases from V and 4 bases from J; junction bases left unmatched: 5. CDR1 and CDR2 from the germline V gene are KGHDR and SFDVKD. CDR3 length: 17 amino acids. The CDR3 DNA sequence: TGTGCCACCAGTGATTCCCAACTAGCGGGAGGGTCAGATACGCAGTATTTT. This codes for CATSDSQLAGGSDTQYF.

The genes are TRBV9 and TRBJ2-6; unclear D gene. This CDR3 comprises 13 residues. The ends were cut back, 4 bases at V and 0 bases at J, with 2 bases in the middle. The germline gives CDR1 SGDLS, CDR2 YYNGEE. The DNA of the CDR3 is TGTGCCAGCAGCTTCTCTGGGGCCAACGTCCTGACTTTC. Its protein product is CASSFSGANVLTF.

This chain uses TRBV9 with TRBJ2-2; D is unclear. Germline-derived CDR1 and CDR2 are SGDLS and YYNGEE. Trimming took off 0 bases at V and 0 bases at J, with 6 bases between the two ends. The CDR3 sequence is 15 residues long. The CDR3 loop reads CASSVEPTNTGELFF. CDR3 DNA sequence: TGTGCCAGCAGCGTAGAACCCACGAACACCGGGGAGCTGTTTTTT.

The chain links TRBV9 to TRBJ1-2, with 9 bases that match TRBD1. CDR3 length: 16 amino acids. V shed 3 bases, J shed 5 bases, and the junction held 11 bases outside the gene matches. Germline-derived CDR1 and CDR2 are SGDLS and YYNGEE. This chain's CDR3 is CASSGRTGDGGYGYTF. CDR3 in DNA: TGTGCCAGCAGCGGTAGGACAGGGGATGGAGGATATGGCTACACCTTC.

The chain recombines TRBV28 with TRBJ2-5; D may be TRBD2 (6 bases). Trimming left V 3 bases short and J 5 bases short, with 16 bases between. This CDR3 is built from 15 residues. Germline values: CDR1 MDHEN, CDR2 SYDVKM. The CDR3, as DNA: TGTGCCAGCAGTTTCCTTTCTCCGGGAGAGGAGACCCAGTACTTC. It codes for CASSFLSPGEETQYF.

The chain employs TRBV27 and TRBJ2-7; 9 nucleotides align to TRBD1. The length of the CDR3 is 16 residues. Per germline, CDR1 MNHEY and CDR2 SMNVEV (reference sequence). The V gene end was trimmed by 6 bases and the J gene end by 6 bases; junction bases not matched to a gene: 15. The CDR3 here is CASSREDRGSFAEQYF. In DNA, the CDR3 is TGTGCCAGCAGCCGGGAGGACAGGGGTAGTTTCGCCGAGCAGTACTTC.

The CDR3 spells CAGRTHTGVKTRYNEQFF. The CDR3 DNA sequence: TGTGCCGGGCGAACACACACAGGGGTCAAGACTCGTTACAATGAGCAGTTCTTC. J is TRBJ2-1 and V is TRBV2, with TRBD1 matching over 7 bases. This CDR3 has 18 amino acids. Germline V gene data show CDR1 as SNHLY and CDR2 as FYNNEI. Trimming removed 11 bases from V and 4 bases from J; junction bases left unmatched: 23.